The 6 T cell receptor beta chains presented below share a single source sample, sequenced in a study of multiple sclerosis patients with progressive multifocal leukoencephalopathy. Time point described: before natalizumab initiation. Some clones are missing from TCRdb's copy, which holds only in-frame ones; the method was immunoSEQ multiplex PCR. Seen here are fewer than 40,000 clones, around 89% observed once, and the top ten hold around 1.5%. The sequenced material came from PBMCs. The receptors were sampled from a human donor with multiple sclerosis.

The V and J genes are TRBV28 and TRBJ1-2, with 8 bases fitting TRBD1. The germline V gene encodes CDR1 MDHEN and CDR2 SYDVKM. CDR3 length: 12 amino acids. J was trimmed by 4 bases and V by 8 bases; bases with no gene match: 3. Written as DNA, the CDR3 is TGTGCCAGCGGACAGGGATCCTATGGCTACACCTTC. This encodes CASGQGSYGYTF.

V gene TRBV4-3 combines with J gene TRBJ2-2; weak D call: TRBD1 (6 bases). CDR1 is LGHNA and CDR2 is YSLEER in the germline V gene. The CDR3 spans 13 residues. Deletions cut 11 bases from V and 0 bases from J, with 10 bases between. CDR3 protein: CAGGDPNTGELFF. CDR3 sequence (DNA): TGCGCCGGGGGCGATCCGAACACCGGGGAGCTGTTTTTT.

This chain uses TRBV11-3 with TRBJ2-5; tentative D call: TRBD2 (6 bases). The J call is in doubt because the DNA end fits TRBJ2-7 better. The germline CDR1 and CDR2 sequences are SGHNT and YENEEA. This CDR3 comprises 14 residues. The CDR3 protein is CASSLGRISGEQYF. The CDR3 DNA reads as TGTGCCAGCAGCTTAGGACGGATTAGCGGCGAGCAGTACTTC.

The chain combines TRBV6-1 with TRBJ1-2; D is unresolved. CDR1 is MNHNS, CDR2 SASEGT, per germline. The ends were cut back, 1 base at V and 4 bases at J, with 7 bases in the middle. The CDR3 is made up of 13 amino acids. The CDR3 region is CASSEGAIYGYTF. Here the CDR3 DNA reads TGTGCCAGCAGTGAAGGGGCCATCTATGGCTACACCTTC.

This sequence joins TRBV5-1 and TRBJ2-1; D is possibly TRBD1 (6 bases). V shed 4 bases and J shed 1 base, with 12 bases lying between them. The CDR3 is 15 amino acids. Germline V gene data show CDR1 as SGHRS and CDR2 as YFSETQ. This CDR3 reads CASSGETGSYNEQFF. The CDR3 nucleotides read TGCGCCAGCAGCGGGGAAACAGGGTCCTACAATGAGCAGTTCTTC.

J is TRBJ1-2 and V is TRBV5-6; D unclear. V was trimmed by 7 bases and J by 1 base, leaving 14 bases between them. The CDR3 loop spans 14 amino acids. Germline V lookup: CDR1 SGHDT, CDR2 YYEEEE. This CDR3 reads CASGPSHLNYGYTF. CDR3 DNA sequence: TGTGCCAGCGGCCCCTCCCACCTTAACTATGGCTACACCTTC.